This T cell receptor beta chain was recovered during a study of spatial heterogeneity in lung cancer. Turning to the study itself: Alpha-chain sequences were consistently detected less often than beta-chain sequences.

Time point meaning: sample taken at primary tumor resection. Donors were under 90 untreated early-stage non-small cell lung cancer patients. Sequencing of whole RNA from tumor, nontumor lung or frozen PBMC involved no sorting. Germline lookup yields CDR1 SGHNT and CDR2 YYREEE (reference sequence). The CDR3 length is 14 residues. With 0 bases removed from V and 4 bases from J, the gap between germline ends came to 9 bases. Worth noting for this clonotype: Its target is not known.

Each CDR3 protein is one row after TCRdb ran MiXCR on the 5' RACE reads. The data hold more than 4,500 distinct CDR3 sequences, with 12% observed a single time. General observations from the study: How many expanded intratumoral alpha and beta TCRs were present tracked the tumor mutation count, which was a count of nonsynonymous mutations. When ubiquitous and regional expanded TCRs were counted, their numbers tracked ubiquitous and regional nonsynonymous mutations, respectively.

V gene TRBV5-4 combines with J gene TRBJ2-3; D unresolved. The input for sequencing was lung tumor tissue, taken at surgery. The TCR sequence derives from a male donor with early-stage non-small cell lung cancer. The CDR3 protein is CASSLGVSSDTQYF. The DNA for the CDR3 is TGTGCCAGCAGCTTGGGGGTTAGCTCAGATACGCAGTATTTT.